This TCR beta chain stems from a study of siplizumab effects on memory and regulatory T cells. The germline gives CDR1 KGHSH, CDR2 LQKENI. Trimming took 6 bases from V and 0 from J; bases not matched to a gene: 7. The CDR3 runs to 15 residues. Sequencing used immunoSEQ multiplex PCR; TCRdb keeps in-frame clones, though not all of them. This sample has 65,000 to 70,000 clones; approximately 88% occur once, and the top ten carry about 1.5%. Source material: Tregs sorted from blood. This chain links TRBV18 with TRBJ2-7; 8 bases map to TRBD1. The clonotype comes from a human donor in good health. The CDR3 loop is CASSRQGTFSYEQYF. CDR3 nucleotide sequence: TGTGCCAGCTCCCGACAGGGGACCTTCTCCTACGAGCAGTACTTC. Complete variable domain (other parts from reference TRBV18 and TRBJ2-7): NAGVMQNPRHLVRRRGQEARLRCSPMKGHSHVYWYRQLPEEGLKFMVYLQKENIIDESGMPKERFSAEFPKEGPSILRIQQVVRGDSAAYFCASSRQGTFSYEQYFGPGTRLTVT.